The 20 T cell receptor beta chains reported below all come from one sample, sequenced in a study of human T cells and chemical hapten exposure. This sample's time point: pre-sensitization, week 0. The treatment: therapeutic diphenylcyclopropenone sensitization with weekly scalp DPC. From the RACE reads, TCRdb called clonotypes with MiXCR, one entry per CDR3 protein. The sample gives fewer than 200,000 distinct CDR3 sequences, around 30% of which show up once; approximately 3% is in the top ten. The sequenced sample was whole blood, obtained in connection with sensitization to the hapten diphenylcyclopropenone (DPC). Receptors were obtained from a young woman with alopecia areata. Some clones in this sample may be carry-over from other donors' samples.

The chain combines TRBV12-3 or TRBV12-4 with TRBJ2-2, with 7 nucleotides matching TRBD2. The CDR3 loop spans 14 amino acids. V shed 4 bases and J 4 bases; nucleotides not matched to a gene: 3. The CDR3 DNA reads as TGTGCCAGCAGTTACGGGGAGGGCACCGGGGAGCTGTTTTTT. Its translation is CASSYGEGTGELFF.

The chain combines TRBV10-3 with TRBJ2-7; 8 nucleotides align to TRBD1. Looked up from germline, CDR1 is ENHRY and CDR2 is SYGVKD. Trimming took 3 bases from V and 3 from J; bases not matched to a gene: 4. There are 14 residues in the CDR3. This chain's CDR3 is CAISDKGQGYEQYF. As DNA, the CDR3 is TGTGCCATCAGTGATAAAGGACAGGGCTACGAGCAGTACTTC.

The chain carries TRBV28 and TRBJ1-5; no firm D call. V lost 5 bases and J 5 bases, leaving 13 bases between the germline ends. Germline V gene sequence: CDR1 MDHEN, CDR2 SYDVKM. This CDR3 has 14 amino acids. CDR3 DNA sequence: TGTGCCAGCAGTATAGGACGGGTGTATCAGCCCCAGCATTTT. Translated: CASSIGRVYQPQHF.

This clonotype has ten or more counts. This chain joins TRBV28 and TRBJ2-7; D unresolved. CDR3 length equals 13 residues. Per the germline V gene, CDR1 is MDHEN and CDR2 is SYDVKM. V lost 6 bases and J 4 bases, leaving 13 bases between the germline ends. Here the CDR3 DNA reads TGTGCCAGCAGGTTACCTGGGGATTACGAGCAGTACTTC. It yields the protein CASRLPGDYEQYF. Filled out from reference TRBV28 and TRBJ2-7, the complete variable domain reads DVKVTQSSRYLVKRTGEKVFLECVQDMDHENMFWYRQDPGLGLRLIYFSYDVKMKEKGDIPEGYSVSREKKERFSLILESASTNQTSMYLCASRLPGDYEQYFGPGTRLTVT.

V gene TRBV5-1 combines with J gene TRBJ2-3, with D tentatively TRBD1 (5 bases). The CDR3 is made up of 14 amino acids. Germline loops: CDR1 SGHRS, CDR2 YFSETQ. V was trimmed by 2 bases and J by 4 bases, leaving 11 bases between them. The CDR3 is CASSFSGYADTQYF. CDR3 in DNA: TGCGCCAGCAGCTTCTCAGGGTACGCAGATACGCAGTATTTT. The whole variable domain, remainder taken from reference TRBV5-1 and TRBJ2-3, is KAGVTQTPRYLIKTRGQQVTLSCSPISGHRSVSWYQQTPGQGLQFLFEYFSETQRNKGNFPGRFSGRQFSNSRSEMNVSTLELGDSALYLCASSFSGYADTQYFGPGTRLTVL.

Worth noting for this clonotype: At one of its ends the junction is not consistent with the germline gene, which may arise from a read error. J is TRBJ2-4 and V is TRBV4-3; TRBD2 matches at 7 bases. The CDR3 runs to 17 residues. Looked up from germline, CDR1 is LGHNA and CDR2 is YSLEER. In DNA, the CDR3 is TGTGCCAGCAGCCACCCCCCGGGCAGCGGGGAGAAAAACATTCAGTACTTC. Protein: CASSHPPGSGEKNIQYF.

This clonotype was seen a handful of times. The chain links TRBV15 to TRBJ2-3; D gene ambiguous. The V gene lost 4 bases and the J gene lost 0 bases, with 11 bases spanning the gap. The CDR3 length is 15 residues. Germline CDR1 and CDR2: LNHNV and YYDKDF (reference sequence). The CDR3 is CATSTSRASTDTQYF. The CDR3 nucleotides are TGTGCCACCAGCACGTCAAGAGCTAGCACAGATACGCAGTATTTT.

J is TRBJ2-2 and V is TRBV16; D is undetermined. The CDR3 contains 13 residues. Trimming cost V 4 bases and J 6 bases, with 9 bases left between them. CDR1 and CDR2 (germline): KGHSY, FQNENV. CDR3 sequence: CASSRAQPGELFF. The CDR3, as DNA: TGTGCCAGCAGCCGGGCCCAACCCGGGGAGCTGTTTTTT. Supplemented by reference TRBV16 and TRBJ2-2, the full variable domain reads GEEVAQTPKHLVRGEGQKAKLYCAPIKGHSYVFWYQQVLKNEFKFLISFQNENVFDETGMPKERFSAKCLPNSPCSLEIQATKLEDSAVYFCASSRAQPGELFFGEGSRLTVL.

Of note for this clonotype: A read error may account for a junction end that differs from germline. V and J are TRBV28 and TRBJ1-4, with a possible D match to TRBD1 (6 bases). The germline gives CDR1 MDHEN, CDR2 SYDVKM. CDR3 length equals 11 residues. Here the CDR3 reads CVSKGDEKLFF. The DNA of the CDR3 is TGTGTCAGCAAGGGGGATGAAAAACTGTTTTTT.

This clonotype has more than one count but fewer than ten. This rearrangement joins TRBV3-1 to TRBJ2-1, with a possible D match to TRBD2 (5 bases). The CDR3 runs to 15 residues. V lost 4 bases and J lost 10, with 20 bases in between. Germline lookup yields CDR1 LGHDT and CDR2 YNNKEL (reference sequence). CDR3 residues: CASSPEGFSREEQFF. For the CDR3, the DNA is TGTGCCAGCAGCCCAGAGGGATTTTCGAGGGAGGAGCAGTTCTTC.

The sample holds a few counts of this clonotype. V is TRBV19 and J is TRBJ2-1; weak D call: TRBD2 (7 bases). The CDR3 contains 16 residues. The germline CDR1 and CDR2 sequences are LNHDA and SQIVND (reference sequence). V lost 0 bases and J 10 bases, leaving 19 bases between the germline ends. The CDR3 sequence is CASSIEARGGGAEQFF. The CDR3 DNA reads TGTGCCAGTAGTATAGAGGCAAGGGGGGGGGGCGCGGAGCAGTTCTTC.

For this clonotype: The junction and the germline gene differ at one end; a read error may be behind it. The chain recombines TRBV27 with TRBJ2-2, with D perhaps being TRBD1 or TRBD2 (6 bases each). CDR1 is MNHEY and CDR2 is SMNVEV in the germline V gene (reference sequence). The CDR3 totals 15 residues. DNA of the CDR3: TGTGCCAGCACCGTCTTGGGGGGCCCCACCGGGGGGCTGTTTTTT. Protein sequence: CASTVLGGPTGGLFF.

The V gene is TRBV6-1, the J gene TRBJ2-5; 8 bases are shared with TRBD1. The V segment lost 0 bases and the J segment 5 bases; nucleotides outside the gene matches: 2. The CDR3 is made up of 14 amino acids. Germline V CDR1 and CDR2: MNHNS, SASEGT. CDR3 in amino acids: CASSEAQGAETQYF. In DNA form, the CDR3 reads TGTGCCAGCAGTGAAGCGCAGGGGGCGGAGACCCAGTACTTC.

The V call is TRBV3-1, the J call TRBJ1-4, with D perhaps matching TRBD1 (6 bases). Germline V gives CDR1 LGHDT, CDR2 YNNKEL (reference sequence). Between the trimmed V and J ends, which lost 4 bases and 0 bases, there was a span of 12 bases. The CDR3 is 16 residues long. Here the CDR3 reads CASSRTGFATNEKLFF. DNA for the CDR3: TGTGCCAGCAGCCGTACAGGGTTTGCAACTAATGAAAAACTGTTTTTT.

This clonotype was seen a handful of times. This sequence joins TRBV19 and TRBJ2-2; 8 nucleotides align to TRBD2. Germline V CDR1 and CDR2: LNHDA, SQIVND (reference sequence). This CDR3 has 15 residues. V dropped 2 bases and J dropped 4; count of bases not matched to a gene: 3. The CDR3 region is CASSIRGGPTGELFF. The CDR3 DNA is TGTGCCAGTAGTATACGCGGGGGGCCCACCGGGGAGCTGTTTTTT. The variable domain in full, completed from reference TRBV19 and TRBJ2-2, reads DGGITQSPKYLFRKEGQNVTLSCEQNLNHDAMYWYRQDPGQGLRLIYYSQIVNDFQKGDIAEGYSVSREKKESFPLTVTSAQKNPTAFYLCASSIRGGPTGELFFGEGSRLTVL.

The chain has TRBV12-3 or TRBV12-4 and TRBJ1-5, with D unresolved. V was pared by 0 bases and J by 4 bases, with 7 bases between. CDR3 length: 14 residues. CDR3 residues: CASSLALGNQPQHF. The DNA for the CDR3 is TGTGCCAGCAGTTTAGCCCTGGGGAATCAGCCCCAGCATTTT.

The CDR3 DNA reads as TGCAGTGCTAGACTGGCAGGGTCTGGGAACACTGAAGCTTTCTTT. The encoded protein is CSARLAGSGNTEAFF. The chain has TRBV20-1 and TRBJ1-1, with D possibly being TRBD1 (5 bases). V was trimmed by 2 bases and J by 1 base, leaving 14 bases between them. This CDR3 has 15 amino acids. Germline V gene lookup returns CDR1 DFQATT and CDR2 SNEGSKA (reference sequence).

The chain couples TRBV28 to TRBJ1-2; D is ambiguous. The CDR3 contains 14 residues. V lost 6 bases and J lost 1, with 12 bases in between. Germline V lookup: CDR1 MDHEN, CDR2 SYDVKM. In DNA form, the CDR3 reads TGTGCCAGCAGACGGGCCGTGGGTAACTATGGCTACACCTTC. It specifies CASRRAVGNYGYTF.

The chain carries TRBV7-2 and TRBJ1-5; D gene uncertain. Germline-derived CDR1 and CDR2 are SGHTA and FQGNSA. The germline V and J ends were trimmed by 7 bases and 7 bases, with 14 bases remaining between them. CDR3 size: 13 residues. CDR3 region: CASTLNPGQPQHF. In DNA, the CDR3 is TGTGCCAGCACCCTCAATCCGGGACAGCCCCAGCATTTT.

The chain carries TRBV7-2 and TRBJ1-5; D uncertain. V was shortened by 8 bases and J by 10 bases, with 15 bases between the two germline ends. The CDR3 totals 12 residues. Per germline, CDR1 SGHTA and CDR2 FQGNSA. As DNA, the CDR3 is TGTGCCAGCGGCCCGAGTCGAGTTCCCCAGCATTTT. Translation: CASGPSRVPQHF.